One T cell receptor (beta chain) is described in this entry. Antigen unknown. The DNA ends 3 residues before the CDR3 does, and the rest of the CDR3 is filled in from the germline J gene. TCRdb's copy holds only in-frame clones and misses some; the assay was immunoSEQ multiplex PCR. This repertoire includes about 22,000 clones. This specimen comes from a study of T cells in women clearing cervical HPV infection. Turning to the study itself: Cases: HPV16-related CIN3 or worse on histology, a couple of invasive cancers. Overall study findings and caveats: Repertoire richness, not evenness, was significantly elevated in CIN3+ cases versus controls.

CDR3 length: 13 amino acids. Per the germline V gene, CDR1 is SEHNR and CDR2 is FQNEAQ (reference sequence). This rearrangement joins TRBV7-9 to TRBJ2-4, with no clear D. The specimen sequenced was blood buffy coat. The receptor's source is a woman between 18 and 70 years old with a cervical HPV16 infection that either progressed to CIN3+ or cleared (not recorded which). CDR3 residues: CASSVSSNYGQYF. The CDR3 bases that were read are TGTGCCAGCAGCGTAAGCAGCAACTATGGT. The full variable domain, its missing parts supplied by reference TRBV7-9 and TRBJ2-4, is DTGVSQNPRHKITKRGQNVTFRCDPISEHNRLYWYRQTLGQGPEFLTYFQNEAQLEKSRLLSDRFSAERPKGSFSTLEIQRTEQGDSAMYLCASSVSSNYGQYFGAGTRLSVL.